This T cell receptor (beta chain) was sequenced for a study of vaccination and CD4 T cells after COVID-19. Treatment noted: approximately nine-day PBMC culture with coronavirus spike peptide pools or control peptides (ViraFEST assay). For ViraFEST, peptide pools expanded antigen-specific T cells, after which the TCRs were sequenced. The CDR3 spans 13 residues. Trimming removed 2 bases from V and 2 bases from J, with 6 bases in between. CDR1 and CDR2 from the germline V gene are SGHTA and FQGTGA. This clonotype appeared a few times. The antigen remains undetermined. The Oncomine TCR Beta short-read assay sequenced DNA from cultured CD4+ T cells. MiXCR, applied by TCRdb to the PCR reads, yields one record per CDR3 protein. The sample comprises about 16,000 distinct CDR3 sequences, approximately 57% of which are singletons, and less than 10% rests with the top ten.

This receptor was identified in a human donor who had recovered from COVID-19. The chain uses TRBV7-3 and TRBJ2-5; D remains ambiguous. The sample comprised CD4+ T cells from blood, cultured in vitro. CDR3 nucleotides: TGTGCCAGCAGCTTAGACCGGCAAGAGACCCAGTACTTC. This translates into CASSLDRQETQYF.